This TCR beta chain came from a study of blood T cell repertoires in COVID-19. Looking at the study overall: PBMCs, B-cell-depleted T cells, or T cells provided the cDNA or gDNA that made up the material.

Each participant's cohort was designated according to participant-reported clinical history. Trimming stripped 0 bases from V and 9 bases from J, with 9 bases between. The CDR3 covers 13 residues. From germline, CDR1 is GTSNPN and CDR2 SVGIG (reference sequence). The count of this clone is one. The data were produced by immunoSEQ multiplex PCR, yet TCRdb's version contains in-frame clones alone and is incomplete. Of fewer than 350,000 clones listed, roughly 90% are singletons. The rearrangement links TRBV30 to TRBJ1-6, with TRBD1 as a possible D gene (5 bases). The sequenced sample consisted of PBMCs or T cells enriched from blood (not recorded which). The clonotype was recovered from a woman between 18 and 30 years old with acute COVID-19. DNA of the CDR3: TGTGCCTGGAGTGTAGGGGTCGGTTCACCCCTCCACTTT. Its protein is CAWSVGVGSPLHF.